The 18 T cell receptor beta chains reported below all come from one sample, sequenced in a study of T cell changes during pregnancy in multiple sclerosis. Sequenced by immunoSEQ multiplex PCR; TCRdb stores in-frame clones only, minus some. The sample consists of around 99,000 clones, roughly 92% of them appearing once. The source was peripheral blood, collected in the first trimester of pregnancy. Receptors originate from a female donor with multiple sclerosis, enrolled in a pregnancy study.

In this sample, this clone turned up a few times. The chain employs TRBV6-5 and TRBJ1-1; 7 bases align to TRBD1. The V and J ends lost 2 bases and 0 bases, in that order; junction bases with no gene match: 6. This CDR3 contains 16 residues. CDR1 is MNHEY, CDR2 SVGAGI, per germline. CDR3 protein: CASSYHRGNMNTEAFF. The CDR3 nucleotides are TGTGCCAGCAGTTACCACAGGGGAAATATGAACACTGAAGCTTTCTTT.

This sequence joins TRBV9 and TRBJ2-7, with D possibly being TRBD2 (6 bases). Per the germline V gene, CDR1 is SGDLS and CDR2 is YYNGEE. This CDR3 is 19 amino acids long. Trimming cost V 2 bases and J 2 bases, with 26 bases left between them. For the CDR3, the DNA is TGTGCCAGCAGCGTGGAAGGAGATTCCCCGCGGGGTGAGGCCTACGAGCAGTACTTC. Translating it yields CASSVEGDSPRGEAYEQYF.

The rearrangement links TRBV6-1 to TRBJ1-5, with TRBD1 as a possible D gene (6 bases). The V end lost 8 bases, the J end lost 0 bases, and 14 bases lay between the germline ends. The CDR3 extends over 15 amino acids. Germline values: CDR1 MNHNS, CDR2 SASEGT. The CDR3 loop reads CASDYTGYSNQPQHF. CDR3 DNA: TGTGCCAGCGATTATACAGGGTATAGCAATCAGCCCCAGCATTTT.

This chain connects TRBV7-2 to TRBJ1-5; 8 nucleotides match TRBD1. Germline assignment: CDR1 SGHTA and CDR2 FQGNSA. J was trimmed by 8 bases and V by 5 bases; bases with no gene match: 8. This CDR3 comprises 14 residues. The CDR3 bases are TGTGCCAGCAGCCTACGACAGGGGCGCGAGCCCCAGCATTTT. This gives the protein CASSLRQGREPQHF.

J is TRBJ2-1 and V is TRBV6-5; TRBD2 matches 11 bases. V trimming: 5 bases; J trimming: 12 bases; junction bases outside the gene matches: 12. There are 15 residues in the CDR3. Germline CDR1 is MNHEY and CDR2 is SVGAGI. The CDR3 loop is CASSPLGSGREGQFF. CDR3 nucleotide sequence: TGTGCCAGCAGTCCCCTGGGTAGCGGGAGGGAGGGGCAGTTCTTC.

The CDR3 DNA reads as TGTGCCAGCAGGACGGGACTCCTCTACGAGCAGTACTTC. Amino acid sequence: CASRTGLLYEQYF. The rearrangement uses TRBV28 and TRBJ2-7, with D possibly TRBD2 on 6 matching bases. Trimming left V 6 bases short and J 3 bases short, with 12 bases between. This CDR3 contains 13 residues. Germline V gives CDR1 MDHEN, CDR2 SYDVKM.

The chain recombines TRBV9 with TRBJ2-1; 16 nucleotides agree with TRBD2. The CDR3 runs 21 residues. CDR1 is SGDLS and CDR2 is YYNGEE in the germline V gene. V trimming: 0 bases; J trimming: 3 bases; junction bases outside the gene matches: 12. The CDR3 loop reads CASSVAPRGLAGGPGYNEQFF. The DNA of the CDR3 is TGTGCCAGCAGCGTAGCTCCGCGGGGACTAGCGGGAGGGCCAGGCTACAATGAGCAGTTCTTC. Combining the CDR3 with reference TRBV9 and TRBJ2-1 gives the whole variable domain DSGVTQTPKHLITATGQRVTLRCSPRSGDLSVYWYQQSLDQGLQFLIQYYNGEERAKGNILERFSAQQFPDLHSELNLSSLELGDSALYFCASSVAPRGLAGGPGYNEQFFGPGTRLTVL.

The rearrangement joins TRBV4-2 to TRBJ2-2; TRBD1 is a possible D gene (5 bases). This CDR3 has 15 residues. Germline-derived CDR1 and CDR2 are LGHNA and YNFKEQ. Trimming cost V 1 base and J 4 bases, with 10 bases left between them. The CDR3 here is CASSQVARATGELFF. The CDR3 DNA sequence: TGTGCCAGCAGCCAAGTAGCCAGGGCCACCGGGGAGCTGTTTTTT.

The chain couples TRBV10-2 to TRBJ2-7, with a possible D match to TRBD2 (6 bases). Germline V gene sequence: CDR1 WSHSY, CDR2 SAAADI. Trimming left V 9 bases short and J 2 bases short, with 20 bases between. This CDR3 spans 15 amino acids. This CDR3 is CASGSPGLQAYEQYF. The DNA for the CDR3 is TGCGCCAGTGGTTCGCCGGGACTGCAAGCCTACGAGCAGTACTTC.

The rearrangement links TRBV19 to TRBJ2-2; TRBD2 might be the D (6 bases). The CDR3 loop spans 16 amino acids. V lost 4 bases to trimming and J lost 0 bases, with 12 bases between them. Germline values: CDR1 LNHDA, CDR2 SQIVND (reference sequence). Written as DNA, the CDR3 is TGTGCCAGTAGTACCCCAGCGGGCCCGAACACCGGGGAGCTGTTTTTT. It encodes CASSTPAGPNTGELFF.

This chain joins TRBV7-8 and TRBJ2-7, with TRBD2 matching over 9 bases. Unmatched junction bases numbered 10, after V lost 1 base and J lost 3 bases. CDR3 length equals 17 residues. The germline V gene encodes CDR1 SGHVS and CDR2 FQNEAQ. CDR3 in DNA: TGTGCCAGCAGCTTAGGGACAAGCGGGAGGTATCTCTACGAGCAGTACTTC. Translated: CASSLGTSGRYLYEQYF.

The rearrangement links TRBV7-9 to TRBJ2-7; 9 bases are shared with TRBD1. The CDR3 loop spans 16 amino acids. CDR1 and CDR2 (germline): SEHNR, FQNEAQ (reference sequence). V shed 4 bases and J 2 bases; nucleotides not matched to a gene: 9. The CDR3 DNA sequence: TGTGCCAGCAGCTCACCGGAGGGACAGGGACCCTACGAGCAGTACTTC. This sequence encodes CASSSPEGQGPYEQYF.

The rearrangement links TRBV6-1 to TRBJ2-1; 12 positions match TRBD1. V gave up 10 bases and J gave up 4 bases; unmatched junction bases: 8. This CDR3 has 15 amino acids. Germline V gives CDR1 MNHNS, CDR2 SASEGT. CDR3 region: CAITLGQGAYNEQFF. The CDR3 region has the DNA TGTGCCATCACTTTGGGACAGGGGGCGTACAATGAGCAGTTCTTC.

This chain uses TRBV10-3 with TRBJ2-2, with 7 bases fitting TRBD2. In germline, CDR1 is ENHRY, CDR2 SYGVKD. This CDR3 is built from 16 residues. Trimming took 10 bases from V and 4 from J; bases not matched to a gene: 15. This CDR3 is CATIGTAGEGTGELFF. Here the CDR3 DNA reads TGTGCCACCATTGGGACTGCGGGAGAGGGCACCGGGGAGCTGTTTTTT.

The rearrangement links TRBV29-1 to TRBJ2-5; possible D gene TRBD2, 5 bases. Between the trimmed V and J ends, which lost 3 bases and 3 bases, there was a span of 11 bases. The germline V gene has CDR1 SQVTM and CDR2 ANQGSEA. The CDR3 sequence is 13 residues long. CDR3 nucleotide sequence: TGCAGCGTTGATCCGCGGACTGAAGAGACCCAGTACTTC. Amino acids: CSVDPRTEETQYF.

V is TRBV27 and J is TRBJ1-2; D gene unclear. V lost 3 bases to trimming and J lost 3 bases, with 8 bases between them. The CDR3 consists of 13 residues. CDR1 and CDR2 (germline): MNHEY, SMNVEV (reference sequence). Here the CDR3 reads CASSFGEDYGYTF. Written as DNA, the CDR3 is TGTGCCAGCAGTTTCGGGGAAGACTATGGCTACACCTTC.

V and J are TRBV5-8 and TRBJ2-1, with D unresolved. Deletions cut 3 bases from V and 0 bases from J, with 10 bases between. The CDR3 length is 15 residues. The germline CDR1 and CDR2 sequences are SGHTS and YDEGEE. CDR3 coding DNA: TGTGCCAGCAGCTCCCTCTGGAGCTCCTACAATGAGCAGTTCTTC. Translating it yields CASSSLWSSYNEQFF.

This sequence joins TRBV28 and TRBJ1-4, with D perhaps matching TRBD1 (6 bases). CDR1 is MDHEN, CDR2 SYDVKM, per germline. The V end was cut by 6 bases, the J end by 5 bases, with 16 bases between. The CDR3 extends over 15 amino acids. The CDR3 protein is CASSRGGAINEKLFF. The CDR3 DNA is TGTGCCAGCAGCCGGGGGGGGGCGATAAATGAAAAACTGTTTTTT.